The next 14 T cell receptor beta chains were all read from a single sample in a study of blood T cell repertoires in COVID-19. The protocol was immunoSEQ multiplex PCR, while the TCRdb copy is restricted to in-frame clones and leaves out a portion. This sample carries 50,000 to 70,000 clones, roughly three quarters of them seen once, and the ten largest clones take approximately 24%. Sequenced material: peripheral blood. The receptors originated from a man in his fifties or sixties with active or convalescent COVID-19.

V gene TRBV10-3 combines with J gene TRBJ1-2; no firm D call. The CDR3 consists of 11 residues. From germline, CDR1 is ENHRY and CDR2 SYGVKD. V was clipped by 3 bases and J by 8 bases, with 7 bases between them. CDR3 amino acids: CAISDRGGYTF. DNA of the CDR3: TGTGCCATCAGTGACAGAGGCGGCTACACCTTC.

The chain combines TRBV29-1 with TRBJ1-1; 9 positions agree with TRBD1. After removal of 4 bases from V and 11 bases from J, the junction contained 5 bases not matched to a gene. The CDR3 loop spans 11 amino acids. Germline lookup yields CDR1 SQVTM and CDR2 ANQGSEA. The CDR3: CSVVQGALAFF. DNA of the CDR3: TGCAGCGTTGTACAGGGGGCGCTCGCTTTCTTT.

This sequence joins TRBV6-4 and TRBJ2-3, with a weak D call TRBD2 (6 bases). V lost 3 bases to trimming and J lost 2 bases, with 12 bases between them. Germline lookup yields CDR1 MRHNA and CDR2 SNTAGT. The CDR3 consists of 15 residues. The DNA for the CDR3 is TGTGCCAGCAGTGAGATTGGGGGGACCACAGATACGCAGTATTTT. It is translated as CASSEIGGTTDTQYF.

This clone was detected a few times. J is TRBJ1-2 and V is TRBV11-2; 7 bases map to TRBD1. The CDR3 has 13 residues. Trimming at V came to 8 bases and at J to 3 bases, leaving 6 bases not matched to a gene. CDR1 and CDR2 from the germline V gene are SGHAT and FQNNGV. As DNA, the CDR3 is TGTGCCAGCGACGACAGGGACCACTATGGCTACACCTTC. This codes for CASDDRDHYGYTF.

The rearrangement joins TRBV7-2 to TRBJ1-1; possible D gene TRBD1, 6 bases. The CDR3 runs 15 residues. The germline CDR1 and CDR2 sequences are SGHTA and FQGNSA. Trimming removed 5 bases from V and 0 bases from J, with 13 bases in between. CDR3 sequence (DNA): TGTGCCAGCAGCCCTCCTAGGGGGATGAACACTGAAGCTTTCTTT. Translation gives CASSPPRGMNTEAFF.

The DNA for the CDR3 is TGTGCCAGCAGCTCCATCATCTCTGGAAACACCATATATTTT. Translated, it gives CASSSIISGNTIYF. The chain recombines TRBV7-8 with TRBJ1-3; no firm D call. The V and J ends lost 4 bases and 0 bases respectively, with 7 bases between them. The CDR3 has 14 amino acids. Germline V gene sequence: CDR1 SGHVS, CDR2 FQNEAQ.

This rearrangement joins TRBV6-9 to TRBJ2-7; D is unclear. V lost 0 bases and J lost 3, with 6 bases in between. Germline V gene data show CDR1 as MNHGY and CDR2 as SVAAGI. CDR3 length: 13 residues. The DNA for the CDR3 is TGTGCCAGCAGTTATTCCGCAGGCTACGAGCAGTACTTC. This codes for CASSYSAGYEQYF.

The genes are TRBV29-1 and TRBJ1-1, with 7 bases aligning to TRBD1. Germline V gene sequence: CDR1 SQVTM, CDR2 ANQGSEA. The CDR3 covers 12 residues. V shed 2 bases and J 10 bases; nucleotides not matched to a gene: 7. CDR3 nucleotides: TGCAGCGTTGAAAAGTCCCGGGACAGAGCTTTCTTT. It codes for CSVEKSRDRAFF.

V is TRBV2 and J is TRBJ2-3, with 10 bases aligning to TRBD1. CDR3 length equals 14 residues. Germline V gene lookup returns CDR1 SNHLY and CDR2 FYNNEI. After removal of 11 bases from V and 1 base from J, the junction contained 6 bases not matched to a gene. The CDR3 here is CAELGTGGTDTQYF. In nucleotides, the CDR3 is TGTGCCGAGCTAGGGACAGGGGGCACAGATACGCAGTATTTT.

This clone has only one observation. This chain joins TRBV28 and TRBJ1-2; D remains ambiguous. Trimming took 2 bases from V and 3 from J, leaving 7 bases between them. CDR3 length: 13 amino acids. CDR1 MDHEN and CDR2 SYDVKM come from the germline V gene. In nucleotides, the CDR3 is TGTGCCAGCAGTTTAGCCCGCGACTATGGCTACACCTTC. It codes for CASSLARDYGYTF.

The rearrangement links TRBV15 to TRBJ2-1; 15 bases map to TRBD2. Germline V gene data show CDR1 as LNHNV and CDR2 as YYDKDF (reference sequence). The CDR3 contains 18 residues. Trimming removed 0 bases from V and 2 bases from J; junction bases left unmatched: 2. The CDR3 bases are TGTGCCACCAGCAGAGATGGGACTAGCGGGAGGACCTACAATGAGCAGTTCTTC. Translation: CATSRDGTSGRTYNEQFF.

The chain uses TRBV12-3 or TRBV12-4 and TRBJ1-5; a weak D match, TRBD1 (5 bases). The CDR3 runs to 13 residues. V was pared by 3 bases and J by 4 bases, with 7 bases between. The CDR3 loop reads CASSLQGNQPQHF. In DNA form, the CDR3 reads TGTGCCAGCAGTTTGCAGGGTAATCAGCCCCAGCATTTT.

Only a few counts were recorded for this clone. The CDR3 loop is CASSETLKAGLTDTQYF. The CDR3 DNA sequence: TGTGCCAGCAGCGAGACCCTGAAAGCGGGGCTCACAGATACGCAGTATTTT. The chain couples TRBV9 to TRBJ2-3, with TRBD2 matching over 7 bases. Trimming at V came to 3 bases and at J to 2 bases, leaving 12 bases not matched to a gene. The CDR3 loop spans 17 amino acids. The germline gives CDR1 SGDLS, CDR2 YYNGEE.

This clone has just a few counts. CDR3 sequence reads: CASSPTLAGFDNEQFF. DNA for the CDR3: TGTGCCAGCAGTCCCACTCTAGCGGGATTTGACAATGAGCAGTTCTTC. The V call is TRBV27, the J call TRBJ2-1; TRBD2 matches at 9 bases. The germline CDR1 and CDR2 sequences are MNHEY and SMNVEV (reference sequence). Unmatched junction bases numbered 10, after V lost 5 bases and J lost 5 bases. The CDR3 is 16 residues long.